The rows below give T cell receptor beta chains drawn from one sample of a study of blood T cell repertoires in COVID-19. Profiling relied on immunoSEQ multiplex PCR, and the TCRdb table lists in-frame clones only, not all of them. The data contain a few hundred thousand clones, around 90% of them singletons. Sample: peripheral blood. The receptors derive from a woman in her thirties or forties who had recovered from COVID-19. The CDR3 runs from the conserved cysteine through the conserved F or W. The order of the fields is J gene, V gene, clone size, D gene, CDR3 protein, CDR3 DNA. The D gene is left open where the match is weak. Not every row has a clone size; where given, it reads once, few, many or a size class.

TRBJ2-2	TRBV3-1/TRBV3-2	.	TRBD2	CASSQDAGTRLDGELFF	TGTGCCAGCAGCCAAGACGCCGGGACTAGACTTGACGGGGAGCTGTTTTTT
TRBJ1-4	TRBV29-1	.	.	CSVEQGNEKLFF	TGCAGCGTTGAACAGGGGAATGAAAAACTGTTTTTT
TRBJ2-7	TRBV18	.	TRBD1	CASSPNRDSSYEQYF	TGTGCCAGCTCACCAAACCGGGACAGCTCCTACGAGCAGTACTTC
TRBJ2-3	TRBV5-1	.	TRBD1	CASSFLGQGSTDTQYF	TGCGCCAGCAGCTTCTTGGGACAGGGCAGCACAGATACGCAGTATTTT
TRBJ2-7	TRBV29-1	.	TRBD2	CSVEGLGPYEQYF	TGCAGCGTTGAGGGACTAGGGCCCTACGAGCAGTACTTC
TRBJ2-7	TRBV2	.	.	CASSGGQIYEQYF	TGTGCCAGCAGCGGGGGACAGATCTACGAGCAGTACTTC
TRBJ2-3	TRBV18	.	TRBD2	CASSPRGTSGSTDTQYF	TGTGCCAGCTCACCCCGCGGGACTAGCGGGAGCACAGATACGCAGTATTTT
TRBJ1-2	TRBV19	.	.	CASKVGLGTNYGYTF	TGTGCCAGTAAGGTGGGGCTCGGCACTAACTATGGCTACACCTTC
TRBJ2-2	TRBV6-2/TRBV6-3	.	.	CASSGQSNTGELFF	TGTGCCAGCAGTGGGCAATCGAACACCGGGGAGCTGTTTTTT
TRBJ1-1	TRBV2	.	.	CASSPYEGNVGFF	TGTGCCAGCAGTCCCTATGAGGGCAACGTGGGTTTCTTT
TRBJ1-1	TRBV19	.	TRBD1	CASNHRGDTEAFF	TGTGCCAGTAACCACAGGGGAGACACTGAAGCTTTCTTT
TRBJ1-5	TRBV3-1/TRBV3-2	.	.	CASSQDAGGQPQHF	TGTGCCAGCAGCCAAGATGCGGGAGGCCAGCCCCAGCATTTT
TRBJ1-3	TRBV5-1	.	TRBD1	CASSRQGATGNTIYF	TGCGCCAGCAGCCGACAGGGGGCTACTGGAAACACCATATATTTT
TRBJ2-2	TRBV7-8	.	.	CASSLASVGELFF	TGTGCCAGCAGCTTAGCTTCGGTCGGGGAGCTGTTTTTT
TRBJ1-2	TRBV7-8	.	TRBD1	CASSLGQQGYYGYTF	TGTGCCAGCAGCTTAGGGCAACAGGGGTACTATGGCTACACCTTC
TRBJ2-3	TRBV19	.	TRBD1	CASSTGQGRDTQYF	TGTGCCAGTAGTACCGGACAGGGAAGAGATACGCAGTATTTT
TRBJ2-7	TRBV10-3	.	TRBD1	CATGTGSYEQYF	TGTGCCACCGGGACAGGGAGTTACGAGCAGTACTTC
TRBJ2-7	TRBV7-9	.	.	CASSLVGPRRSSYEQYF	TGTGCCAGCAGCTTAGTGGGGCCTCGTAGGAGCTCCTACGAGCAGTACTTC
TRBJ2-7	TRBV5-1	.	TRBD2	CASSPGTRGHYEQYF	TGCGCCAGCAGCCCAGGGACTAGGGGTCACTACGAGCAGTACTTC
TRBJ2-1	TRBV27	.	.	CASSTGISYNEQFF	TGTGCCAGCAGTACAGGAATCTCCTACAATGAGCAGTTCTTC
TRBJ2-2	TRBV27	.	.	CASSLSRNTGELFF	TGTGCCAGCAGTTTATCTAGAAACACCGGGGAGCTGTTTTTT
TRBJ1-5	TRBV30	.	.	CAWSVGGPGNQPQHF	TGTGCCTGGAGTGTGGGGGGGCCGGGCAATCAGCCCCAGCATTTT
TRBJ2-2	TRBV4-2	.	.	CASSQSSGPRGGELFF	TGTGCCAGCAGCCAGAGTAGCGGCCCTAGAGGCGGGGAGCTGTTTTTT
TRBJ1-1	TRBV24-1	.	.	CATSDPLGQSSGAFF	TGTGCCACCAGTGACCCCCTCGGGCAGAGCAGCGGGGCTTTCTTT
TRBJ2-1	TRBV3-1/TRBV3-2	.	TRBD2	CASSQEIGTSAYGNEQFF	TGTGCCAGCAGCCAAGAGATAGGGACTAGCGCATACGGCAATGAGCAGTTCTTC
TRBJ1-2	TRBV10-3	.	TRBD1	CAISDFGTGNYGYTF	TGTGCCATCAGTGACTTTGGGACAGGGAACTATGGCTACACCTTC
TRBJ2-3	TRBV3-1/TRBV3-2	few	TRBD2	CASSQGTSANTQYF	TGTGCCAGCAGCCAGGGGACTAGTGCAAATACGCAGTATTTT
TRBJ2-1	TRBV18	.	TRBD1	CASSPPQGGQGSKFF	TGTGCCAGCTCACCACCACAGGGGGGTCAGGGAAGTAAGTTCTTC
TRBJ2-3	TRBV11-2	.	.	CASSFSASDTQYF	TGTGCCAGCAGCTTCTCAGCGTCAGATACGCAGTATTTT
TRBJ2-1	TRBV3-1/TRBV3-2	.	.	CASSQDLAHYNEQFF	TGTGCCAGCAGCCAAGATCTAGCGCACTACAATGAGCAGTTCTTC
TRBJ2-5	TRBV9	.	.	CASSVSLEQETQYF	TGTGCCAGCAGCGTTTCACTAGAACAAGAGACCCAGTACTTC
TRBJ2-3	TRBV15	once	TRBD2	CATSSEAGVPSTDTQYF	TGTGCCACCAGCAGTGAAGCGGGAGTCCCCAGCACAGATACGCAGTATTTT
TRBJ1-5	TRBV6-5	.	.	CASGQNQPQHF	TGTGCCAGCGGGCAGAATCAGCCCCAGCATTTT
TRBJ2-3	TRBV10-3	.	TRBD2	CAIRLAGGPTDTQYF	TGTGCCATCAGACTAGCGGGAGGGCCGACAGATACGCAGTATTTT
TRBJ2-2	TRBV19	.	.	CASTARGAGGELFF	TGTGCCAGTACAGCTCGGGGGGCAGGCGGGGAGCTGTTTTTT
TRBJ2-3	TRBV7-3	.	.	CASSFTGDTQYF	TGTGCCAGCAGCTTCACAGGGGATACGCAGTATTTT
TRBJ2-1	TRBV5-4	.	TRBD2	CASSLPGLAGGNEQFF	TGTGCCAGCAGCTTGCCAGGACTAGCGGGAGGCAATGAGCAGTTCTTC
TRBJ1-2	TRBV7-9	few	.	CASSPTGGDYGYTF	TGTGCCAGCAGCCCGACGGGGGGCGACTATGGCTACACCTTC
TRBJ2-3	TRBV19	.	.	CASSRSAGRKNLGTDTQYF	TGTGCCAGTAGTCGTTCGGCGGGACGAAAAAACCTGGGGACAGATACGCAGTATTTT
TRBJ2-2	TRBV5-1	.	.	CASSLGSGVPTGELFF	TGCGCCAGCAGCTTGGGTTCGGGAGTTCCCACCGGGGAGCTGTTTTTT
TRBJ1-1	TRBV12-3/TRBV12-4	.	.	CASSQGKNTEAFF	TGTGCCAGCAGTCAGGGAAAGAACACTGAAGCTTTCTTT
TRBJ1-2	TRBV7-9	.	.	CASSLGEQKSYYGYTF	TGTGCCAGCAGCTTAGGTGAACAGAAAAGTTACTATGGCTACACCTTC
TRBJ1-2	TRBV28	.	TRBD1	CASSSNRDRWGYTF	TGTGCCAGCAGTTCCAACCGGGACAGATGGGGCTACACCTTC
TRBJ2-1	TRBV5-5	.	TRBD2	CASSLVVTSGYNEQFF	TGTGCCAGCAGCTTGGTCGTGACTAGCGGTTACAATGAGCAGTTCTTC